The rows below give T cell receptor beta chains drawn from one sample of a study of regulatory T cells in long-lasting Graves disease. TCRdb passed the multiplex PCR reads through MiXCR, listing each CDR3 protein once. The data hold 400,000 to 500,000 distinct CDR3 sequences, with 14% observed a single time. In addition, the sample was reused for a study of T cells in Graves' hyperthyroidism and ophthalmopathy.

The sample in question was peripheral blood mononuclear cells (PBMCs), obtained at new diagnosis, from a patient treated with antithyroid drugs. The receptors derive from a woman aged 50 to 60 with Graves disease. The CDR3 runs from the conserved cysteine through the conserved F or W. The order of the fields is V gene, J gene, CDR3 protein.

>TRBV12-3/TRBV12-4|TRBJ2-7
CASSFGQTSGSYEQYF
>TRBV5-1|TRBJ2-3
CASSRRGTEGTDTQYF
>TRBV7-8|TRBJ2-1
CASSPNPGTGVSDEQFF
>TRBV7-3|TRBJ2-1
CASSSGQGSYDEQFF
>TRBV3-1|TRBJ2-3
CASSLRGPSTDTQYF
>TRBV6-1|TRBJ2-1
CASSARLAEFSYNEQFF
>TRBV28|TRBJ2-3
CASSFSGRGTDTQYF
>TRBV7-9|TRBJ2-7
CASSGTSSSYEQYF
>TRBV29-1|TRBJ1-2
CSVERRAGGGYTF
>TRBV11-2|TRBJ2-5
CASSSRTSGRQETQYF
>TRBV24-1|TRBJ2-1
CATSDPPMTRKTYNEQFF
>TRBV20-1|TRBJ2-1
CSASLAGRLYNEQFF
>TRBV7-3|TRBJ1-1
CASSLTRTEKNTEAFF
>TRBV2|TRBJ2-2
CASHGGKSTGELFF